One and the same sample provided the 31 T cell receptor beta chains below, sequenced in a study of T-cell reconstitution after alpha-beta-depleted transplantation in children. Preparation of the TCRbeta library used unique molecular identifiers. One entry per CDR3 protein, called by TCRdb with MiXCR from the PCR reads. The sample lists around 300,000 distinct CDR3 sequences; 11% were seen once. Source: peripheral blood, taken 180 days after TCRalphabeta/CD19-depleted stem cell transplant. The receptors were sampled from a male patient between 2 and 10 years old who had a stem cell transplant for chronic granulomatous disease, so the T cells may come from the graft donor.

This clonotype was recorded at least ten times. This chain connects TRBV11-1 to TRBJ2-1; D assignment may be TRBD1 or TRBD2 (5 bases each). From germline, CDR1 is SGHAT and CDR2 FQDESV (reference sequence). There are 13 residues in the CDR3. The germline V and J ends were trimmed by 1 base and 9 bases, with 10 bases remaining between them. This CDR3 reads CASSLDKGSEQFF. The CDR3 nucleotides are TGTGCCAGCAGCTTAGACAAGGGGAGTGAGCAGTTCTTC.

As regards this clonotype: At one end the junction does not follow the germline gene, possibly because of a read error. V and J are TRBV12-3 or TRBV12-4 and TRBJ2-1, with a possible D match to TRBD2 (5 bases). This CDR3 spans 15 amino acids. CDR3 nucleotides: TGTGCCAACAGTGCGGGTCAGAGCTCCTACAATGAGCAGTTCTTC. This codes for CANSAGQSSYNEQFF.

This clonotype showed up many times. The chain recombines TRBV7-2 with TRBJ2-7; 7 bases are shared with TRBD2. The V gene's germline CDR1 is SGHTA and CDR2 FQGNSA. The CDR3 sequence is 14 residues long. The J segment lost 5 bases and the V segment lost 5 bases, leaving 9 bases of the junction unmatched. CDR3 protein: CASSPGLVTHEQYF. The CDR3 coding sequence is TGTGCCAGCAGCCCAGGACTAGTTACCCACGAGCAGTACTTC. The full variable domain, rest sourced from reference TRBV7-2 and TRBJ2-7, is GAGVSQSPSNKVTEKGKDVELRCDPISGHTALYWYRQSLGQGLEFLIYFQGNSAPDKSGLPSDRFSAERTGGSVSTLTIQRTQQEDSAVYLCASSPGLVTHEQYFGPGTRLTVT.

This clonotype was detected ten times or more. The chain employs TRBV29-1 and TRBJ2-7, with TRBD1 matching over 11 bases. This CDR3 is built from 12 residues. CDR1 SQVTM and CDR2 ANQGSEA come from the germline V gene. After removal of 7 bases from V and 6 bases from J, the junction contained 5 bases not matched to a gene. The CDR3 sequence is CSAGQGGIEQYF. CDR3 DNA sequence: TGCAGCGCGGGACAGGGGGGGATCGAGCAGTACTTC.

This clonotype appeared many times. The V gene is TRBV2, the J gene TRBJ2-4; D is perhaps TRBD2 (5 bases). Trimming left V 4 bases short and J 7 bases short, with 11 bases between. CDR1 and CDR2 from the germline V gene are SNHLY and FYNNEI. The CDR3 covers 13 residues. The CDR3 protein is CASSGTTTNIQYF. The CDR3 DNA reads as TGTGCCAGCAGTGGGACGACTACGAACATTCAGTACTTC.

This clonotype has ten or more counts. The rearrangement joins TRBV29-1 to TRBJ1-2; a weak D match, TRBD1 (5 bases). The CDR3 has 14 amino acids. V lost 2 bases, J lost 8 bases, and 18 bases lay in between. The germline gives CDR1 SQVTM, CDR2 ANQGSEA. CDR3 in amino acids: CSVEIGQGMRGYTF. DNA for the CDR3: TGCAGCGTTGAAATTGGCCAGGGAATGAGGGGCTACACCTTC.

This clonotype was counted between two and nine times. The CDR3 bases are TGTGCCAGCAGCCTCGGACTAGCGGGAGGGGGCTACGAGCAGTACTTC. Encoded protein: CASSLGLAGGGYEQYF. The V call is TRBV28, the J call TRBJ2-7, with 15 bases that match TRBD2. The V and J ends lost 6 bases and 3 bases, in that order; junction bases with no gene match: 6. In germline, CDR1 is MDHEN, CDR2 SYDVKM. The CDR3 totals 16 residues.

This clonotype was recorded at least ten times. The chain employs TRBV29-1 and TRBJ2-7, with D maybe TRBD1 (5 bases). CDR3 length: 13 amino acids. V gave up 4 bases and J gave up 4 bases, with 14 bases separating them. Germline V lookup: CDR1 SQVTM, CDR2 ANQGSEA. This chain's CDR3 is CSVVKGIGYEQYF. Here the CDR3 DNA reads TGCAGCGTTGTGAAGGGGATCGGTTACGAGCAGTACTTC.

This clonotype was detected ten times or more. The genes are TRBV12-3 or TRBV12-4 and TRBJ2-3; 10 nucleotides line up with TRBD2. V dropped 7 bases and J dropped 6; count of bases not matched to a gene: 7. This CDR3 region has 14 residues. For the CDR3, the DNA is TGTGCCAGCAACCAGCGGGAGGGCCCGGATACGCAGTATTTT. As protein: CASNQREGPDTQYF.

This clonotype came up many times. The chain joins TRBV11-2 to TRBJ2-6; D possibly matches TRBD1 or TRBD2 (5 bases each). Per germline, CDR1 SGHAT and CDR2 FQNNGV. The V end was cut by 1 base, the J end by 5 bases, with 24 bases between. The CDR3 covers 20 residues. CDR3 protein: CASSLVSPRVAPGRANVLTF. The CDR3 DNA reads TGTGCCAGCAGCTTAGTATCTCCTCGCGTGGCGCCGGGACGGGCCAACGTCCTGACTTTC.

This clonotype was observed at least ten times. This chain uses TRBV4-3 with TRBJ2-2; TRBD2 aligns across 10 bases. The CDR3 runs 18 residues. Trimming at V came to 2 bases and at J to 0 bases, leaving 6 bases not matched to a gene. CDR1 and CDR2 from the germline V gene are LGHNA and YSLEER. The CDR3 spells CASSQTLAGATNTGELFF. CDR3 nucleotide sequence: TGCGCCAGCAGCCAAACCCTAGCGGGGGCTACGAACACCGGGGAGCTGTTTTTT.

This clonotype has at least ten counts. The chain uses TRBV24-1 and TRBJ2-3, with D unclear. Trimming cost V 3 bases and J 2 bases, with 8 bases left between them. Per the germline V gene, CDR1 is KGHDR and CDR2 is SFDVKD. The CDR3 is made up of 14 amino acids. The CDR3 region is CATSDRYTTDTQYF. For the CDR3, the DNA is TGTGCCACCAGTGATAGGTATACCACAGATACGCAGTATTTT.

This clonotype was detected many times. CDR3 region: CASSLAGHGTSGNHGELFF. In DNA, the CDR3 is TGTGCCAGCAGCTTGGCGGGGCATGGGACTAGCGGGAACCACGGGGAGCTGTTTTTT. The chain carries TRBV5-4 and TRBJ2-2, with 13 bases fitting TRBD2. The germline V gene encodes CDR1 SGHNT and CDR2 YYREEE (reference sequence). This CDR3 is 19 amino acids long. V lost 0 bases and J lost 7; bases outside the gene matches: 12.

V usage is TRBV7-2 and J usage is TRBJ2-3; weak D call: TRBD1 (5 bases). The CDR3 runs 14 residues. The germline gives CDR1 SGHTA, CDR2 FQGNSA. Trimming pared 1 base from V and 7 bases from J, leaving 12 bases between. The CDR3 sequence is CASSLGVGVYTQYF. CDR3 DNA sequence: TGTGCCAGCAGCTTAGGGGTAGGGGTATATACGCAGTATTTT.

The sample holds many counts of this clonotype. The V and J genes are TRBV20-1 and TRBJ2-1, with D possibly TRBD2 on 5 matching bases. Germline loops: CDR1 DFQATT, CDR2 SNEGSKA (reference sequence). CDR3 size: 19 residues. Trimming stripped 0 bases from V and 4 bases from J, with 25 bases between. The CDR3 DNA reads TGCAGTGCTAGAGATATCCAAAAAAAGCGGACTGTTTGGTACAATGAGCAGTTCTTC. This codes for CSARDIQKKRTVWYNEQFF.

This clonotype was picked up many times. The J gene is TRBJ2-5, the V gene TRBV12-3 or TRBV12-4; tentative D call: TRBD1 (7 bases). V lost 6 bases to trimming and J lost 2 bases, with 13 bases between them. The CDR3 has 14 residues. The CDR3: CASRVQGRQETQYF. Here the CDR3 DNA reads TGTGCCAGCAGGGTACAGGGGAGGCAAGAGACCCAGTACTTC.

This clonotype has ten or more counts. The gene calls are TRBV28 and TRBJ2-1; perhaps TRBD1 as D (5 bases). V lost 2 bases to trimming and J lost 7 bases, with 9 bases between them. Germline V gene sequence: CDR1 MDHEN, CDR2 SYDVKM. The CDR3 runs 13 residues. The CDR3: CASSLDSPNEQFF. In DNA form, the CDR3 reads TGTGCCAGCAGTTTAGACAGTCCGAATGAGCAGTTCTTC.

This clonotype was seen a few times. This rearrangement joins TRBV5-4 to TRBJ2-5; D not resolved. The CDR3 runs 14 residues. Per germline, CDR1 SGHNT and CDR2 YYREEE (reference sequence). V was shortened by 0 bases and J by 3 bases, with 9 bases between the two germline ends. This CDR3 reads CASSLVGSKETQYF. As DNA, the CDR3 is TGTGCCAGCAGCTTGGTGGGGTCGAAAGAGACCCAGTACTTC.

This clonotype was detected many times. V and J are TRBV6-5 and TRBJ2-7; possibly TRBD1 or TRBD2 for D (6 bases each). V lost 1 base to trimming and J lost 2 bases, with 9 bases between them. The germline CDR1 and CDR2 sequences are MNHEY and SVGAGI. The CDR3 covers 14 residues. The CDR3, as DNA: TGTGCCAGCAGTTACTATCGGGGGCCCTACGAGCAGTACTTC. This gives the protein CASSYYRGPYEQYF.

Details on this clonotype: Possible read error: a much larger clone is one base away. This chain uses TRBV7-8 with TRBJ2-1; TRBD2 matches 8 bases. There are 15 residues in the CDR3. The germline gives CDR1 SGHVS, CDR2 FQNEAQ. V lost 3 bases, J lost 7 bases, and 8 bases stayed unmatched. CDR3 loop: CASSFFAGGINEQFF. CDR3 sequence (DNA): TGTGCCAGCAGCTTCTTTGCGGGAGGAATAAATGAGCAGTTCTTC.

This clonotype was detected ten times or more. V usage is TRBV27 and J usage is TRBJ1-2, with TRBD1 as a possible D gene (5 bases). CDR3 length: 13 residues. Germline lookup yields CDR1 MNHEY and CDR2 SMNVEV (reference sequence). V dropped 1 base and J dropped 7 bases, with 10 bases sitting between them. The CDR3 protein is CASSLLDKSGYTF. The DNA for the CDR3 is TGTGCCAGCAGTTTATTGGACAAGAGTGGCTACACCTTC.

This clonotype showed up many times. CDR3 DNA sequence: TGTGCCAGCAACCCAGGATTTTATCAGCCCCAGCATTTT. It encodes CASNPGFYQPQHF. This chain uses TRBV28 with TRBJ1-5; D uncertain. The CDR3 consists of 13 residues. Germline lookup yields CDR1 MDHEN and CDR2 SYDVKM. V was trimmed by 7 bases and J by 5 bases, leaving 12 bases between them.

This clonotype was seen repeatedly, ten times or more. V usage is TRBV5-1 and J usage is TRBJ2-2; 8 positions agree with TRBD1. The length of the CDR3 is 18 residues. Germline-derived CDR1 and CDR2 are SGHRS and YFSETQ. V dropped 0 bases and J dropped 7; count of bases not matched to a gene: 14. CDR3 loop: CASSLAAGQGAFVGELFF. The CDR3 DNA follows: TGCGCCAGCAGCTTGGCGGCAGGCCAGGGGGCGTTTGTCGGGGAGCTGTTTTTT. Full variable domain (rest looked up from reference TRBV5-1 and TRBJ2-2): KAGVTQTPRYLIKTRGQQVTLSCSPISGHRSVSWYQQTPGQGLQFLFEYFSETQRNKGNFPGRFSGRQFSNSRSEMNVSTLELGDSALYLCASSLAAGQGAFVGELFFGEGSRLTVL.

This clonotype was counted ten times or more. The V call is TRBV28, the J call TRBJ2-6; 11 nucleotides align to TRBD1. The CDR3 spans 18 residues. Germline V gene lookup returns CDR1 MDHEN and CDR2 SYDVKM. V lost 2 bases, J lost 4 bases, and 7 bases stayed unmatched. As DNA, the CDR3 is TGTGCCAGCAGTTTACCCGGACAGGGGGCGCGGGGGGCCAACGTCCTGACTTTC. Translating gives CASSLPGQGARGANVLTF.

The chain couples TRBV18 to TRBJ1-5; TRBD1 agrees at 9 bases. The CDR3 consists of 15 residues. The germline V gene encodes CDR1 KGHSH and CDR2 LQKENI. With 3 bases clipped from V and 7 bases from J, the junction kept 7 bases outside the gene matches. The CDR3 sequence is CASSPGTGWEQPQHF. CDR3 coding DNA: TGTGCCAGCTCACCCGGGACAGGGTGGGAGCAGCCCCAGCATTTT.

This clonotype was observed at least ten times. This sequence joins TRBV2 and TRBJ2-3, with 7 nucleotides matching TRBD1. The CDR3 totals 14 residues. J lost 2 bases, V lost 5 bases, and 4 bases had no gene match. Germline CDR1 reads SNHLY; CDR2 reads FYNNEI. The CDR3 protein is CASSPDRVTDTQYF. As DNA, the CDR3 is TGTGCCAGCAGTCCAGACAGGGTCACAGATACGCAGTATTTT.

This clonotype has ten or more counts. The chain is built from TRBV6-1 and TRBJ1-2; TRBD1 matches at 7 bases. Looked up from germline, CDR1 is MNHNS and CDR2 is SASEGT. This CDR3 has 16 amino acids. Trimming removed 5 bases from V and 0 bases from J; junction bases left unmatched: 9. The DNA for the CDR3 is TGTGCCAGCAGTCTTCTAGGACAGGCGCCTAACTATGGCTACACCTTC. It specifies CASSLLGQAPNYGYTF.

The genes are TRBV4-3 and TRBJ2-3; 9 bases match TRBD2. V dropped 3 bases and J dropped 8; count of bases not matched to a gene: 12. The CDR3 loop spans 16 amino acids. CDR1 LGHNA and CDR2 YSLEER come from the germline V gene. Written as DNA, the CDR3 is TGCGCCAGCAGCCAGGTCTTAGCGGGGGTGGGGGGTACGCAGTATTTT. This translates into CASSQVLAGVGGTQYF.

This clonotype was found many times. V gene TRBV29-1 combines with J gene TRBJ2-1, with 10 bases matching TRBD2. CDR3 length: 14 amino acids. Trimming took 6 bases from V and 7 from J; bases not matched to a gene: 9. CDR1 is SQVTM, CDR2 ANQGSEA, per germline. CDR3 amino acids: CSVVSGLAYNEQFF. CDR3 DNA: TGCAGCGTCGTCTCGGGACTAGCGTATAATGAGCAGTTCTTC.

This clonotype appeared many times. The rearrangement uses TRBV20-1 and TRBJ2-5; D not certain. The CDR3 is made up of 13 amino acids. CDR1 DFQATT and CDR2 SNEGSKA come from the germline V gene (reference sequence). Trimming took 5 bases from V and 0 from J, leaving 10 bases between them. CDR3 in amino acids: CSADKRNQETQYF. CDR3 bases: TGCAGTGCTGATAAACGGAACCAAGAGACCCAGTACTTC.

This clonotype was seen many times. For the CDR3, the DNA is TGTGCCAGCAGCTTCCTGAAGAACACCGGGGAGCTGTTTTTT. This codes for CASSFLKNTGELFF. The rearrangement links TRBV7-9 to TRBJ2-2, with no clear D. With 3 bases removed from V and 1 base from J, the gap between germline ends came to 6 bases. CDR1 is SEHNR, CDR2 FQNEAQ, per germline (reference sequence). The CDR3 covers 14 residues.